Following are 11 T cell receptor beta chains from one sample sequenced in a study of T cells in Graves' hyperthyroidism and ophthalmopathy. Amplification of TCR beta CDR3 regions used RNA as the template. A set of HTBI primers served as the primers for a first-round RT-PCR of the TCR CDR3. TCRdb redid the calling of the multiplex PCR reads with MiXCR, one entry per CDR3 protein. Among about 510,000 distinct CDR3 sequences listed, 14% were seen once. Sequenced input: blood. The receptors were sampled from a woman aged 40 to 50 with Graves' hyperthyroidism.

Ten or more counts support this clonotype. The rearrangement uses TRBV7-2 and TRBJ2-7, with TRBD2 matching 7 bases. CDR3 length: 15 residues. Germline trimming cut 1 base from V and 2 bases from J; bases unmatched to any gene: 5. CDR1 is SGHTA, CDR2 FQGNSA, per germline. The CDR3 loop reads CASSLDGGGAYEQYF. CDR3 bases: TGTGCCAGCAGCTTAGATGGCGGGGGAGCCTACGAGCAGTACTTC.

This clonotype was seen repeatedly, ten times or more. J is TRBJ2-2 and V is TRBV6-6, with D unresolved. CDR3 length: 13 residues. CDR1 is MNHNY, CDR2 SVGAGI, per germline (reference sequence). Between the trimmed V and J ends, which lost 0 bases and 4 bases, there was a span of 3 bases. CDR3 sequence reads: CASSYSGTGELFF. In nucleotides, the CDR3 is TGTGCCAGCAGTTACTCTGGCACCGGGGAGCTGTTTTTT.

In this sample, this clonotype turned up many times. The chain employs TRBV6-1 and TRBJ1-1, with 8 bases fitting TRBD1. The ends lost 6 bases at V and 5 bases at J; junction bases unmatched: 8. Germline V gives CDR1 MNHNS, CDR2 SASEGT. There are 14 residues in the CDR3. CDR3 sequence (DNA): TGTGCCAGCAGCAAACCAGGGGGCAATACTGAAGCTTTCTTT. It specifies CASSKPGGNTEAFF.

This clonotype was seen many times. The DNA for the CDR3 is TGTGCCAGCAGTTTAGAGTACACAGATACGCAGTATTTT. This translates into CASSLEYTDTQYF. The rearrangement links TRBV12-3 or TRBV12-4 to TRBJ2-3; no clear D gene. The CDR3 is 13 residues long. The V end lost 1 base, the J end lost 2 bases, and 4 bases lay between the germline ends.

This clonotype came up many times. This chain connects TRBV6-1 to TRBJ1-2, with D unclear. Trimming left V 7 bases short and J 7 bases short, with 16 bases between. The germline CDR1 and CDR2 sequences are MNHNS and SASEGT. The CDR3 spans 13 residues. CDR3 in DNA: TGTGCCAGCACAACAGACCGGATGGCTGGCTACACCTTC. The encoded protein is CASTTDRMAGYTF.

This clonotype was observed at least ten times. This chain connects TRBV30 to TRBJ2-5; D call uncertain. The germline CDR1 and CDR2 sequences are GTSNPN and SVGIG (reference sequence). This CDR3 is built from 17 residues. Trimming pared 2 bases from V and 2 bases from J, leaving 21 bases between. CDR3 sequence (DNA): TGTGCCTGGAGTTATTCAAGACCCCGATCCATTCAAGAGACCCAGTACTTC. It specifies CAWSYSRPRSIQETQYF.

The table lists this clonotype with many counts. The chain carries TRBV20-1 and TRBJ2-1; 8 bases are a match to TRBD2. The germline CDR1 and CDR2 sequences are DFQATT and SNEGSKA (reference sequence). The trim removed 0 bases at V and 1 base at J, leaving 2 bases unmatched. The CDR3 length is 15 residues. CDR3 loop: CSARDGGRSYNEQFF. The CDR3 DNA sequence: TGCAGTGCTAGAGATGGCGGGAGGTCCTACAATGAGCAGTTCTTC.

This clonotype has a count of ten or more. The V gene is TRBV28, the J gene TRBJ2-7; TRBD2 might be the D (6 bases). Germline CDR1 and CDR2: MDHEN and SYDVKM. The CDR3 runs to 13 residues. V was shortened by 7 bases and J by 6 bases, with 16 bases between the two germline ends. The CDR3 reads CASTRGMTREQYF. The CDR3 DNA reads TGTGCCAGCACCCGCGGGATGACTCGCGAGCAGTACTTC.

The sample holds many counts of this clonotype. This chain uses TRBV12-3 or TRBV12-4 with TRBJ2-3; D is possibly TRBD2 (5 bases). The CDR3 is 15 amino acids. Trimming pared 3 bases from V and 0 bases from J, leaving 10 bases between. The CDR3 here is CASSLDWTSTDTQYF. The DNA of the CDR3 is TGTGCCAGCAGTTTGGACTGGACTAGCACAGATACGCAGTATTTT.

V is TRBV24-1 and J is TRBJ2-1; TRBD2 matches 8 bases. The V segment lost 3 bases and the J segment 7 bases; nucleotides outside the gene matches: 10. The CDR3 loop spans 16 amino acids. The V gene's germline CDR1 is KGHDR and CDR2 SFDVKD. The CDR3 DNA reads TGTGCCACCAGTGATCCCAAGGTAGCGGGACAAAATGAGCAGTTCTTC. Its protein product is CATSDPKVAGQNEQFF.

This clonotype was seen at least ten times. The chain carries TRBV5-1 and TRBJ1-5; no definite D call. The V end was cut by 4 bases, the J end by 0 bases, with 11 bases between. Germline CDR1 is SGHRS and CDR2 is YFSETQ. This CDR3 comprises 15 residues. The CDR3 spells CASSIPDYSNQPQHF. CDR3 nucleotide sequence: TGCGCCAGCAGCATCCCAGATTATAGCAATCAGCCCCAGCATTTT.